One sample yielded the 10 T cell receptor beta chains listed below, sequenced in a study of vaccination and CD4 T cells after COVID-19. Their antigens remain unidentified. Scientists ran DNA taken from cultured CD4+ T cells through the Oncomine TCR Beta short-read assay for sequencing. TCRdb re-derived calls from the PCR reads in MiXCR, one entry per CDR3 protein. This sample has over 20,000 distinct CDR3 sequences, with approximately 44% found just once. The treatment was: roughly 11-day PBMC culture with coronavirus spike peptide pools or control peptides (ViraFEST assay). The sequenced sample was CD4+ T cells from blood, cultured in vitro. These receptors were obtained from a human donor who had recovered from COVID-19.

This chain links TRBV7-3 with TRBJ2-7; perhaps TRBD2 as D (6 bases). The germline V gene encodes CDR1 SGHTA and CDR2 FQGTGA. V lost 5 bases and J lost 2, with 16 bases in between. The CDR3 sequence is 15 residues long. CDR3 sequence (DNA): TGTGCCAGCAGCCCCGGGGGAGGAAAACCCTACGAGCAGTACTTC. Translating it yields CASSPGGGKPYEQYF.

This clonotype was picked up a small number of times. This chain connects TRBV15 to TRBJ1-5, with D possibly TRBD1 on 6 matching bases. The CDR3 is 15 residues long. Germline V CDR1 and CDR2: LNHNV, YYDKDF (reference sequence). Trimming pared 6 bases from V and 0 bases from J, leaving 12 bases between. This chain's CDR3 is CATRWDTASNQPQHF. The CDR3 DNA reads TGTGCCACCAGGTGGGACACGGCTAGCAATCAGCCCCAGCATTTT.

In this sample, this clonotype turned up a few times. V usage is TRBV27 and J usage is TRBJ2-2, with no clear D. Trimming removed 2 bases from V and 4 bases from J, with 8 bases in between. Looked up from germline, CDR1 is MNHEY and CDR2 is SMNVEV (reference sequence). This CDR3 has 14 amino acids. The CDR3 loop is CASSLDIFTGELFF. The CDR3 DNA reads as TGTGCCAGCAGTTTAGACATTTTCACCGGGGAGCTGTTTTTT.

The CDR3 protein is CASSRDGTPGGGYTF. In DNA form, the CDR3 reads TGTGCCAGCAGTCGTGATGGGACACCAGGGGGCGGCTACACCTTC. V and J are TRBV6-1 and TRBJ1-2; 8 bases are a match to TRBD1. Trimming removed 5 bases from V and 8 bases from J; junction bases left unmatched: 13. The germline gives CDR1 MNHNS, CDR2 SASEGT. The CDR3 has 15 amino acids.

This clonotype was observed a single time. V and J are TRBV6-5 and TRBJ2-7; 8 nucleotides align to TRBD1. The ends lost 2 bases at V and 2 bases at J; junction bases unmatched: 2. The CDR3 is made up of 14 amino acids. Germline CDR1 MNHEY, CDR2 SVGAGI. The CDR3 DNA is TGTGCCAGCAGTTACGGACAGGGACCCTACGAGCAGTACTTC. Translated: CASSYGQGPYEQYF.

The chain carries TRBV5-1 and TRBJ2-5; perhaps TRBD1 as D (5 bases). This CDR3 comprises 14 residues. Germline CDR1 SGHRS, CDR2 YFSETQ. V was pared by 3 bases and J by 1 base, with 10 bases between. The DNA for the CDR3 is TGCGCCAGCAGCTCCCAGGGTGTCCAAGAGACCCAGTACTTC. It yields the protein CASSSQGVQETQYF.

This clonotype was picked up a small number of times. This chain links TRBV24-1 with TRBJ2-3, with D possibly being TRBD2 (7 bases). Trimming took 4 bases from V and 3 from J, leaving 13 bases between them. Germline CDR1 KGHDR, CDR2 SFDVKD. The CDR3 extends over 15 amino acids. The CDR3 loop reads CATSEEGGRTDTQYF. CDR3 in DNA: TGTGCCACCAGTGAAGAGGGGGGGAGGACAGATACGCAGTATTTT.

This rearrangement joins TRBV19 to TRBJ1-5; D unclear. The CDR3 runs 14 residues. The germline V and J ends were trimmed by 3 bases and 4 bases, with 10 bases remaining between them. CDR1 is LNHDA, CDR2 SQIVND, per germline (reference sequence). The CDR3 is CASSIPGGNQPQHF. The CDR3 coding sequence is TGTGCCAGTAGTATTCCGGGAGGGAATCAGCCCCAGCATTTT.

The J gene is TRBJ2-5, the V gene TRBV7-2; D is possibly TRBD2 (5 bases). This CDR3 spans 14 amino acids. Germline-derived CDR1 and CDR2 are SGHTA and FQGNSA. V shed 5 bases and J shed 5 bases, with 15 bases lying between them. The CDR3 reads CASSRDRGQETQYF. The CDR3 coding sequence is TGTGCCAGCAGCCGAGACCGGGGTCAGGAGACCCAGTACTTC.

The chain recombines TRBV28 with TRBJ1-5; TRBD1 aligns across 8 bases. After removal of 6 bases from V and 2 bases from J, the junction contained 15 bases not matched to a gene. The CDR3 contains 18 residues. Germline CDR1 reads MDHEN; CDR2 reads SYDVKM. In DNA form, the CDR3 reads TGTGCCAGCAGCCCTCGGCTTAGTCCGGGACAGGGCAATCAGCCCCAGCATTTT. Its translation: CASSPRLSPGQGNQPQHF.